This T cell receptor beta chain was documented in a study of regulatory T cells in long-lasting Graves disease. This clonotype was counted a few times. Since the CDR3 does not end with the conserved phenylalanine or tryptophan, this likely comes from a read error. iRepertoire HTBI primers and Arm-PCR of CDR3 regions built TCR beta libraries. TCRdb itself ran the multiplex PCR reads through MiXCR, one entry per CDR3 protein. The sample has a few hundred thousand distinct CDR3 sequences, more than 15% seen once. Time point described: newly diagnosed GD, antithyroid drugs for less than 3 months. The authors made the TCR library using RNA they extracted from PBMCs. Patients met American Thyroid Association criteria for Graves' disease. CDR3 length equals 15 residues. Germline loops: CDR1 MNHEY, CDR2 SVGEGT. The V gene lost 2 bases and the J gene lost 3 bases, with 14 bases spanning the gap. The data also belong to a second study, concerning T cells in Graves' hyperthyroidism and ophthalmopathy. From that report: With a duration under 2 months, the hyperthyroidism was newly diagnosed in patients aged 18 to 65. Clinical symptoms, serum thyroxine, TRAb, thyroid ultrasound and orbital computed tomography established diagnosis. A set of HTBI primers served as the primers for a first-round RT-PCR of the TCR CDR3.

The chain combines TRBV6-2 or TRBV6-3 with TRBJ2-7; D gene unclear. The starting material was peripheral blood mononuclear cells (PBMCs), obtained at new diagnosis, from a patient treated with antithyroid drugs. This TCR was recovered from a woman aged 25 to 39 with Graves disease. CDR3 region: CASSYGVVGDYEQYS. The CDR3, as DNA: TGTGCCAGCAGTTACGGGGTTGTTGGGGACTACGAGCAGTACTCC.